Following are 11 T cell receptor beta chains from one sample sequenced in a study of CD8 T cells in Susac syndrome. Reverse transcription of roughly 0.45 to 1 ug RNA used random hexamers. TCRdb used MiXCR to reprocess the immunoSEQ multiplex PCR reads, holding one entry per CDR3 protein. The repertoire has 150,000 to 190,000 distinct CDR3 sequences, around 95% of them found once; the top ten carry roughly 0.15%. Sequencing was performed on CD8+ T cells from PBMCs. The receptors derive from a human donor with multiple sclerosis.

The chain combines TRBV4-1 with TRBJ1-2, with D possibly matching TRBD1 (5 bases). Trimming left V 3 bases short and J 5 bases short, with 19 bases between. This CDR3 is 16 amino acids long. The germline V gene encodes CDR1 MGHRA and CDR2 YSYEKL. The CDR3 region has the DNA TGCGCCAGCAGCCAGGAGAACAGGATTTCCCCTTATGGCTACACCTTC. Translating gives CASSQENRISPYGYTF.

The V gene is TRBV7-9, the J gene TRBJ1-1; D is perhaps TRBD1 (5 bases). V lost 6 bases and J lost 0, with 8 bases in between. Germline CDR1 is SEHNR and CDR2 is FQNEAQ (reference sequence). This CDR3 has 13 residues. CDR3 sequence: CASRGPMNTEAFF. The CDR3, as DNA: TGTGCCAGCAGGGGGCCTATGAACACTGAAGCTTTCTTT.

This chain connects TRBV12-3 or TRBV12-4 to TRBJ1-1, with D possibly matching TRBD1 (5 bases). The ends were cut back, 3 bases at V and 6 bases at J, with 8 bases in the middle. CDR3 size: 12 residues. This CDR3 reads CASSFGGAEAFF. The CDR3 DNA reads as TGTGCCAGCAGTTTCGGAGGGGCTGAAGCTTTCTTT.

This chain uses TRBV4-1 with TRBJ1-2; D may be TRBD1 (6 bases). From germline, CDR1 is MGHRA and CDR2 YSYEKL. V lost 2 bases, J lost 5 bases, and 15 bases lay in between. The CDR3 extends over 15 amino acids. The CDR3, as DNA: TGCGCCAGCAGCCAATATCCACAGGGCCTTTATGGCTACACCTTC. This encodes CASSQYPQGLYGYTF.

The J gene is TRBJ2-1, the V gene TRBV9; 13 bases are a match to TRBD2. Unmatched junction bases numbered 15, after V lost 3 bases and J lost 0 bases. The CDR3 runs 21 residues. The germline V gene encodes CDR1 SGDLS and CDR2 YYNGEE. CDR3 bases: TGTGCCAGCAGCGCTGGACAGTTAACTAGCGGGGGGGACAACTCCTACAATGAGCAGTTCTTC. It yields the protein CASSAGQLTSGGDNSYNEQFF.

The genes are TRBV2 and TRBJ1-2, with a tentative D call TRBD1 (5 bases). The V end was cut by 3 bases, the J end by 3 bases, with 17 bases between. CDR3 length equals 16 residues. CDR1 is SNHLY and CDR2 is FYNNEI in the germline V gene. The CDR3 is CASSEARMGVDYGYTF. The DNA of the CDR3 is TGTGCCAGCAGTGAGGCCAGGATGGGGGTGGACTATGGCTACACCTTC. The variable domain in full, completed from reference TRBV2 and TRBJ1-2, reads EPEVTQTPSHQVTQMGQEVILRCVPISNHLYFYWYRQILGQKVEFLVSFYNNEISEKSEIFDDQFSVERPDGSNFTLKIRSTKLEDSAMYFCASSEARMGVDYGYTFGSGTRLTVV.

This chain uses TRBV7-9 with TRBJ1-1; 10 bases fit TRBD1. Germline CDR1 reads SEHNR; CDR2 reads FQNEAQ (reference sequence). CDR3 length: 18 amino acids. With V trimmed by 2 bases and J by 2 bases, 11 bases remained unmatched. CDR3 coding DNA: TGTGCCAGCAGCTTACTTCGCGGGACAGGGGTGGGAAACACTGAAGCTTTCTTT. Amino acids: CASSLLRGTGVGNTEAFF.

This chain links TRBV24-1 with TRBJ2-7, with D hard to call. With 1 base removed from V and 3 bases from J, the gap between germline ends came to 9 bases. The CDR3 has 14 amino acids. Germline CDR1 KGHDR, CDR2 SFDVKD. For the CDR3, the DNA is TGTGCCACCAGTGATTTTTCGGCTAGCTACGAGCAGTACGTC. Protein: CATSDFSASYEQYV.

The chain joins TRBV3-1 to TRBJ2-3, with 12 positions matching TRBD2. V shed 0 bases, J shed 5 bases, and the junction held 6 bases outside the gene matches. This CDR3 has 17 residues. The V gene's germline CDR1 is LGHDT and CDR2 YNNKEL (reference sequence). CDR3 region: CASSQEPPGLAGDTQYF. DNA for the CDR3: TGTGCCAGCAGCCAAGAACCACCGGGACTAGCGGGAGATACGCAGTATTTT.

The chain joins TRBV7-8 to TRBJ1-2; D uncertain. The CDR3 covers 15 residues. V lost 5 bases, J lost 6 bases, and 19 bases lay in between. Germline V gene sequence: CDR1 SGHVS, CDR2 FQNEAQ. The chain's CDR3 is CASSAMRFGKDGYTF. CDR3 DNA sequence: TGTGCCAGCAGCGCGATGCGGTTCGGGAAGGATGGCTACACCTTC.

The J gene is TRBJ2-6, the V gene TRBV29-1, with D possibly called TRBD1 or TRBD2 (5 bases each). Germline assignment: CDR1 SQVTM and CDR2 ANQGSEA. V shed 6 bases and J shed 0 bases, with 12 bases lying between them. This CDR3 has 15 residues. The CDR3 region is CSVLRGDSGANVLTF. The CDR3 nucleotides read TGCAGCGTCCTACGAGGGGACTCTGGGGCCAACGTCCTGACTTTC. The full variable domain, its missing parts supplied by reference TRBV29-1 and TRBJ2-6, is SAVISQKPSRDICQRGTSLTIQCQVDSQVTMMFWYRQQPGQSLTLIATANQGSEATYESGFVIDKFPISRPNLTFSTLTVSNMSPEDSSIYLCSVLRGDSGANVLTFGAGSRLTVL.